Shown below are 27 T cell receptor beta chains from a single sample sequenced in a study of OX40 agonist ivuxolimab in advanced cancers. Assay: immunoSEQ multiplex PCR; the TCRdb copy retains only in-frame clones and omits some. The sample consists of 77,000 or so clones, more than 65% of them appearing once. Source: CD4+ or CD8+ T cells sorted from blood, taken in a trial of the OX40 agonist ivuxolimab. All receptors come from an adult with an advanced solid tumor such as melanoma, head and neck, liver or kidney cancer.

The rearrangement joins TRBV2 to TRBJ1-2; 7 bases map to TRBD1. J was trimmed by 8 bases and V by 5 bases; bases with no gene match: 14. There are 15 residues in the CDR3. Per germline, CDR1 SNHLY and CDR2 FYNNEI. CDR3 coding DNA: TGTGCCAGCAGTCATGCCCGGGACAGTCCCAGCGGCTACACCTTC. Its translation is CASSHARDSPSGYTF.

The rearrangement joins TRBV4-3 to TRBJ2-6; possibly TRBD1 for D (6 bases). The V gene lost 1 base and the J gene lost 4 bases, with 8 bases spanning the gap. CDR3 size: 15 residues. Germline CDR1 reads LGHNA; CDR2 reads YSLEER. The CDR3, as DNA: TGCGCCAGCAGCCAAGCCACAGGGGGGGCCAACGTCCTGACTTTC. Residues: CASSQATGGANVLTF.

CDR3 nucleotides: TGTGCCAGCAGCTTCGGCCCAAGCAACGAGCAGTACTTC. Encoded protein: CASSFGPSNEQYF. This chain connects TRBV5-6 to TRBJ2-7, with D unclear. Trimming left V 2 bases short and J 5 bases short, with 11 bases between. The CDR3 consists of 13 residues. Germline values: CDR1 SGHDT, CDR2 YYEEEE.

This chain links TRBV5-1 with TRBJ2-3; the D gene is possibly TRBD2 (6 bases). Germline CDR1 reads SGHRS; CDR2 reads YFSETQ. The CDR3 runs 17 residues. Trimming removed 0 bases from V and 0 bases from J, with 14 bases in between. Here the CDR3 reads CASSLAGPGTSTDTQYF. In DNA form, the CDR3 reads TGCGCCAGCAGCTTGGCGGGACCAGGGACTAGCACAGATACGCAGTATTTT.

This rearrangement joins TRBV2 to TRBJ1-3, with D possibly TRBD1 on 5 matching bases. The CDR3 consists of 16 residues. V shed 0 bases and J shed 0 bases, with 9 bases lying between them. Germline V CDR1 and CDR2: SNHLY, FYNNEI. Written as DNA, the CDR3 is TGTGCCAGCAGTGAAGCGGGACGGATCTCTGGAAACACCATATATTTT. Protein: CASSEAGRISGNTIYF.

This chain joins TRBV7-8 and TRBJ1-1; D not resolved. V was cut by 4 bases and J by 14 bases, with 11 bases left in between. Germline values: CDR1 SGHVS, CDR2 FQNEAQ. CDR3 size: 10 residues. In DNA form, the CDR3 reads TGTGCCAGCAGCTCCGGGGAAGTGTTCTTT. Its translation: CASSSGEVFF. The complete variable domain, with remaining parts taken from reference TRBV7-8 and TRBJ1-1, reads GAGVSQSPRYKVAKRGQDVALRCDPISGHVSLFWYQQALGQGPEFLTYFQNEAQLDKSGLPSDRFFAERPEGSVSTLKIQRTQQEDSAVYLCASSSGEVFFGQGTRLTVV.

This clone showed up just a few times. The chain has TRBV14 and TRBJ1-1; 8 bases fit TRBD1. Germline-derived CDR1 and CDR2 are SGHDN and FVKESK. The CDR3 has 15 amino acids. V trimming: 1 base; J trimming: 4 bases; junction bases outside the gene matches: 5. Written as DNA, the CDR3 is TGTGCCAGCAGCCAAGTCCAGGGGGCGATCACTGAAGCTTTCTTT. It codes for CASSQVQGAITEAFF.

The CDR3 DNA reads TGTGCCAGTAGTATAGATCGGGAGGGGGCAACTAATGAAAAACTGTTTTTT. It translates to CASSIDREGATNEKLFF. This sequence joins TRBV19 and TRBJ1-4, with a weak D call TRBD1 (6 bases). Germline lookup yields CDR1 LNHDA and CDR2 SQIVND (reference sequence). Trimming left V 0 bases short and J 0 bases short, with 11 bases between. The CDR3 is made up of 17 amino acids.

Only one count was recorded for this clone. V gene TRBV4-3 combines with J gene TRBJ1-1; a weak D match, TRBD1 (5 bases). The CDR3 has 17 amino acids. V was trimmed by 3 bases and J by 1 base, leaving 18 bases between them. Looked up from germline, CDR1 is LGHNA and CDR2 is YSLEER. CDR3 region: CASSHPTQGLGNTEAFF. The CDR3 DNA follows: TGCGCCAGCAGCCATCCCACGCAGGGACTGGGGAACACTGAAGCTTTCTTT.

In its sample, this clone was seen once. This sequence joins TRBV19 and TRBJ1-4; 7 bases align to TRBD1. The CDR3 consists of 16 residues. The ends lost 5 bases at V and 4 bases at J; junction bases unmatched: 10. The germline V gene has CDR1 LNHDA and CDR2 SQIVND (reference sequence). This chain's CDR3 is CASSPSDRAGNEKLFF. CDR3 in DNA: TGTGCCAGTAGTCCCTCAGACAGGGCGGGTAATGAAAAACTGTTTTTT.

The chain recombines TRBV7-2 with TRBJ2-1, with 12 nucleotides matching TRBD2. The CDR3 loop spans 18 amino acids. J gave up 3 bases and V 2 bases, and 8 bases lay outside the gene matches. Germline V CDR1 and CDR2: SGHTA, FQGNSA. Here the CDR3 reads CASSLLAGGPSHYNEQFF. The CDR3 DNA is TGTGCCAGCAGCTTACTAGCGGGGGGGCCATCGCACTACAATGAGCAGTTCTTC.

This clone was observed a few times. The J gene is TRBJ1-1, the V gene TRBV2; the match to TRBD1 covers 7 bases. J gave up 2 bases and V 7 bases, and 7 bases lay outside the gene matches. Looked up from germline, CDR1 is SNHLY and CDR2 is FYNNEI. The CDR3 spans 14 residues. The CDR3 sequence is CASTKTGQNTEAFF. CDR3 nucleotide sequence: TGTGCCAGCACCAAGACAGGGCAAAACACTGAAGCTTTCTTT. The full variable domain, its missing parts supplied by reference TRBV2 and TRBJ1-1, is EPEVTQTPSHQVTQMGQEVILRCVPISNHLYFYWYRQILGQKVEFLVSFYNNEISEKSEIFDDQFSVERPDGSNFTLKIRSTKLEDSAMYFCASTKTGQNTEAFFGQGTRLTVV.

CDR3 region: CASSRPSGRGSDTQYF. CDR3 nucleotides: TGTGCCAGCAGCCGCCCCAGCGGGAGGGGGTCAGATACGCAGTATTTT. The V gene is TRBV5-4, the J gene TRBJ2-3; TRBD2 agrees at 10 bases. Trimming cost V 4 bases and J 4 bases; bases outside gene matches: 9. The CDR3 is 16 residues long. Looked up from germline, CDR1 is SGHNT and CDR2 is YYREEE (reference sequence).

The chain combines TRBV11-3 with TRBJ2-5; TRBD2 agrees at 8 bases. TRBJ2-7 explains the end of the DNA better; the J call may be wrong. Germline lookup yields CDR1 SGHNT and CDR2 YENEEA. The CDR3 is 16 amino acids. For the CDR3, the DNA is TGTGCCAGCAGCTTGCGGGGGGCGATCCCGCCCTACGAGCAGTACTTC. Its translation: CASSLRGAIPPYEQYF.

The rearrangement links TRBV7-9 to TRBJ2-7; TRBD1 matches 10 bases. Germline CDR1 is SEHNR and CDR2 is FQNEAQ (reference sequence). The CDR3 totals 15 residues. With 0 bases clipped from V and 2 bases from J, the junction kept 1 base outside the gene matches. The CDR3 bases are TGTGCCAGCAGCTTAGCGGACAGGGGGGCCTACGAGCAGTACTTC. Its protein product is CASSLADRGAYEQYF.

This clone occurred once. This chain links TRBV5-1 with TRBJ2-7; 11 bases are shared with TRBD2. The germline V gene encodes CDR1 SGHRS and CDR2 YFSETQ. There are 18 residues in the CDR3. Trimming removed 4 bases from V and 4 bases from J; junction bases left unmatched: 16. In nucleotides, the CDR3 is TGCGCCAGCAGCCGATATGGACTAGCGGGTGATTCTAGTTACGAGCAGTACTTC. This sequence encodes CASSRYGLAGDSSYEQYF.

The DNA for the CDR3 is TGTGCCAGCAGTCCACTAACAGGGAACACTGAAGCTTTCTTT. Amino acid sequence: CASSPLTGNTEAFF. The chain recombines TRBV27 with TRBJ1-1; maybe TRBD1 (5 bases). The V end lost 5 bases, the J end lost 1 base, and 11 bases lay between the germline ends. The CDR3 extends over 14 amino acids. Germline CDR1 MNHEY, CDR2 SMNVEV (reference sequence).

In this sample, this clone turned up once. This chain links TRBV18 with TRBJ1-5; 7 bases agree with TRBD1. The germline CDR1 and CDR2 sequences are KGHSH and LQKENI. V trimming: 4 bases; J trimming: 4 bases; junction bases outside the gene matches: 16. This CDR3 comprises 18 residues. The CDR3 region is CASSLRQGFGSANQPQHF. The CDR3 DNA sequence: TGTGCCAGCTCACTTAGACAGGGTTTTGGGTCAGCGAATCAGCCCCAGCATTTT.

The chain has TRBV6-5 and TRBJ1-2; 9 bases agree with TRBD1. The CDR3 is 14 amino acids. Germline CDR1 and CDR2: MNHEY and SVGAGI. The V gene end was trimmed by 5 bases and the J gene end by 8 bases; junction bases not matched to a gene: 9. The CDR3 loop is CASSRQQGAQGYTF. The CDR3 region has the DNA TGTGCCAGCAGTCGCCAACAGGGGGCGCAGGGCTACACCTTC.

This rearrangement joins TRBV6-1 to TRBJ1-1, with D perhaps TRBD1 (6 bases). CDR3 length: 14 residues. Trimming cost V 7 bases and J 1 base, with 13 bases left between them. Germline values: CDR1 MNHNS, CDR2 SASEGT. The CDR3 region has the DNA TGTGCCAGCATCATAGCGACAGGGAACACTGAAGCTTTCTTT. The encoded protein is CASIIATGNTEAFF.

The chain couples TRBV5-1 to TRBJ1-3, with a weak D call TRBD1 (5 bases). This CDR3 spans 16 amino acids. Germline V gives CDR1 SGHRS, CDR2 YFSETQ. Deletions cut 4 bases from V and 0 bases from J, with 14 bases between. The CDR3 coding sequence is TGCGCCAGCAGCATTATCGACAGTAGCTCTGGAAACACCATATATTTT. Its translation: CASSIIDSSSGNTIYF. The full variable domain, with the rest looked up from reference TRBV5-1 and TRBJ1-3, is KAGVTQTPRYLIKTRGQQVTLSCSPISGHRSVSWYQQTPGQGLQFLFEYFSETQRNKGNFPGRFSGRQFSNSRSEMNVSTLELGDSALYLCASSIIDSSSGNTIYFGEGSWLTVV.

The chain employs TRBV29-1 and TRBJ1-1, with D possibly being TRBD1 (6 bases). The CDR3 length is 11 residues. The germline CDR1 and CDR2 sequences are SQVTM and ANQGSEA. The V gene lost 6 bases and the J gene lost 7 bases, with 12 bases spanning the gap. The CDR3 sequence: CSVYRGGEAFF. CDR3 nucleotides: TGCAGCGTATATAGAGGGGGTGAAGCTTTCTTT.

The genes are TRBV19 and TRBJ1-6, with D tentatively TRBD1 (5 bases). Germline loops: CDR1 LNHDA, CDR2 SQIVND (reference sequence). The CDR3 is 16 amino acids. Between the trimmed V and J ends, which lost 8 bases and 7 bases, there was a span of 21 bases. CDR3 sequence: CASGAGSTWLNSPLHF. The CDR3 DNA is TGTGCCAGTGGGGCTGGGTCGACATGGTTGAATTCACCCCTCCACTTT.

This chain connects TRBV9 to TRBJ1-1; no reliable D call. Germline CDR1 and CDR2: SGDLS and YYNGEE. The CDR3 consists of 13 residues. V shed 4 bases and J shed 4 bases, with 11 bases lying between them. Written as DNA, the CDR3 is TGTGCCAGCAGCATCACGGTGGGCACTGAAGCTTTCTTT. Translated: CASSITVGTEAFF.

The table lists this clone with a count of one. The gene calls are TRBV5-1 and TRBJ2-3; no definite D call. V shed 2 bases and J shed 0 bases, with 7 bases lying between them. Germline CDR1 reads SGHRS; CDR2 reads YFSETQ. CDR3 length: 14 residues. The CDR3 DNA is TGCGCCAGCAGCTTTACCCCTAGCACAGATACGCAGTATTTT. Protein: CASSFTPSTDTQYF.

The chain employs TRBV5-8 and TRBJ1-3; D ambiguous. This CDR3 spans 13 amino acids. CDR1 is SGHTS and CDR2 is YDEGEE in the germline V gene. Trimming removed 0 bases from V and 4 bases from J, with 5 bases in between. The CDR3 reads CASSLVGGNTIYF. In nucleotides, the CDR3 is TGTGCCAGCAGCTTGGTAGGGGGAAACACCATATATTTT.

The chain combines TRBV9 with TRBJ2-3, with D possibly matching TRBD2 (5 bases). The V gene's germline CDR1 is SGDLS and CDR2 YYNGEE. The CDR3 is 16 residues long. V gave up 0 bases and J gave up 2 bases, with 13 bases separating them. The CDR3 DNA reads as TGTGCCAGCAGCGTAGGGAGAGGACTTAACACAGATACGCAGTATTTT. It codes for CASSVGRGLNTDTQYF.